The source of this T cell receptor (beta chain) is a study of T cell clonality in common variable immunodeficiency. The study's findings and limits: CVID subjects shared fewer TCRbeta clones than healthy controls did.

This clone occurred many times. What it binds is not known. The sequenced fragment ends 3 residues before the CDR3 boundary, so the rest is inferred from the germline J gene. Generated by immunoSEQ multiplex PCR, the TCRdb table keeps only in-frame clones and is missing some. The sample gives 35,000 to 50,000 clones, none seen only once, and the top ten clones hold over 1.1%. Per the germline V gene, CDR1 is LNHDA and CDR2 is SQIVND (reference sequence). The J segment lost 1 base and the V segment lost 0 bases, leaving 4 bases of the junction unmatched. The CDR3 length is 17 residues. Sequenced input: peripheral blood mononuclear cells. The chain couples TRBV19 to TRBJ2-2, with 8 bases that match TRBD2. The sequence was collected from a person aged 18 to 70 in good health. The CDR3 loop is CASSIEASGRNTGELFF. The part of the CDR3 DNA that was read is TGTGCCAGTAGTATAGAGGCCAGCGGGAGGAACACCGGGGAG. Filled out from reference TRBV19 and TRBJ2-2, the complete variable domain reads DGGITQSPKYLFRKEGQNVTLSCEQNLNHDAMYWYRQDPGQGLRLIYYSQIVNDFQKGDIAEGYSVSREKKESFPLTVTSAQKNPTAFYLCASSIEASGRNTGELFFGEGSRLTVL.